Shown below are 20 T cell receptor beta chains from a single sample sequenced in a study of blood T cell repertoires in COVID-19. Assay used: immunoSEQ multiplex PCR; TCRdb lists only in-frame clones, some missing. The data hold a few hundred thousand clones, with roughly nine tenths observed a single time. Source material: PBMCs or T cells enriched from blood (not recorded which). The source of these receptors is a man between 25 and 39 years old who had recovered from COVID-19.

The V gene is TRBV9, the J gene TRBJ2-3, with TRBD2 matching over 9 bases. V lost 4 bases and J lost 1; bases outside the gene matches: 4. This CDR3 comprises 15 residues. Germline CDR1 is SGDLS and CDR2 is YYNGEE. CDR3 coding DNA: TGTGCCAGCAGCACACCTAGCGGGGGCACAGATACGCAGTATTTT. It translates to CASSTPSGGTDTQYF.

The chain employs TRBV28 and TRBJ1-5; 7 bases map to TRBD1. The CDR3 is 15 residues long. Trimming removed 5 bases from V and 7 bases from J; junction bases left unmatched: 11. CDR1 is MDHEN and CDR2 is SYDVKM in the germline V gene. CDR3 sequence reads: CASSPQGRGHQPQHF. The CDR3 DNA sequence: TGTGCCAGCAGTCCCCAGGGAAGGGGGCACCAGCCCCAGCATTTT.

Details on this clone: One end of the junction is discordant with germline, which a read error may explain. V is TRBV27 and J is TRBJ2-1; no firm D call. Germline values: CDR1 MNHEY, CDR2 SMNVEV (reference sequence). The CDR3 is 15 residues long. The CDR3 region is CASSLMADSNNEQFF. The CDR3, as DNA: TGTGCCAGCAGTTTGATGGCAGACTCCAACAATGAGCAGTTCTTC.

This clone showed up many times. V gene TRBV6-4 combines with J gene TRBJ2-1; tentatively, D is TRBD2 (5 bases). V gave up 0 bases and J gave up 6 bases, with 12 bases separating them. The germline gives CDR1 MRHNA, CDR2 SNTAGT. The CDR3 consists of 15 residues. The chain's CDR3 is CASSDSRADTNEQFF. Written as DNA, the CDR3 is TGTGCCAGCAGTGACTCGAGGGCAGATACCAATGAGCAGTTCTTC.

This clone was counted a single time. CDR3 sequence (DNA): TGTGCCAGCAGCCCTCCCGCCGGACTAGCGAACAATGAGCAGTTCTTC. It specifies CASSPPAGLANNEQFF. This chain links TRBV3-1 (or the pseudogene TRBV3-2) with TRBJ2-1; TRBD2 agrees at 9 bases. V lost 4 bases to trimming and J lost 5 bases; unmatched junction nucleotides: 9. Germline V gene sequence: CDR1 LGHDT, CDR2 YNNKEL (reference sequence). This CDR3 contains 16 residues.

The genes are TRBV6-8 and TRBJ1-5, with 8 bases lining up with TRBD1. V trimming: 0 bases; J trimming: 1 base; junction bases outside the gene matches: 5. Germline loops: CDR1 MNHGY, CDR2 SAAAGT. The CDR3 runs 17 residues. CDR3 DNA sequence: TGTGCCAGCAGTTACTCGATCAGACAGGGGAGCAATCAGCCCCAGCATTTT. It specifies CASSYSIRQGSNQPQHF.

CDR3 loop: CAWSAGQGGYEQYF. The DNA for the CDR3 is TGTGCCTGGAGTGCGGGACAGGGGGGCTACGAGCAGTACTTC. V gene TRBV30 combines with J gene TRBJ2-7; TRBD1 matches 11 bases. The junction had 2 bases not matched to a gene; V was cut back by 1 base and J by 3 bases. Germline V gene sequence: CDR1 GTSNPN, CDR2 SVGIG (reference sequence). This CDR3 contains 14 residues.

The rearrangement joins TRBV11-2 to TRBJ2-5; TRBD2 aligns across 9 bases. Per the germline V gene, CDR1 is SGHAT and CDR2 is FQNNGV. V shed 5 bases and J 4 bases; nucleotides not matched to a gene: 5. This CDR3 region has 14 residues. CDR3 in DNA: TGTGCCAGCAGCCCCGAAGCGGGAGGAGAGACCCAGTACTTC. Translated, it gives CASSPEAGGETQYF.

The chain is built from TRBV19 and TRBJ2-1; 15 bases agree with TRBD2. This CDR3 is 16 amino acids long. V lost 2 bases and J lost 10; bases outside the gene matches: 6. Germline V gene data show CDR1 as LNHDA and CDR2 as SQIVND (reference sequence). In nucleotides, the CDR3 is TGTGCCAGTAGTATACCCGGGACTAGCGGGAGGCCCGAGCAGTTCTTC. Protein sequence: CASSIPGTSGRPEQFF.

Remarks on this clone: Other DNA variants within this sample encode the same CDR3. The rearrangement uses TRBV27 and TRBJ1-1, with D perhaps TRBD1 (5 bases). The CDR3 runs 13 residues. Deletions cut 2 bases from V and 4 bases from J, with 8 bases between. Germline V CDR1 and CDR2: MNHEY, SMNVEV (reference sequence). The chain's CDR3 is CASSLGGGTEAFF. CDR3 nucleotide sequence: TGTGCCAGCAGTTTAGGCGGGGGCACTGAAGCTTTCTTT.

In this sample, this clone turned up a few times. V and J are TRBV24-1 and TRBJ2-1; 12 bases are a match to TRBD2. Germline values: CDR1 KGHDR, CDR2 SFDVKD. V was pared by 8 bases and J by 6 bases, with 4 bases of the junction left unmatched. The CDR3 is 14 residues long. This CDR3 reads CATTGTSGPNEQFF. CDR3 DNA: TGTGCCACCACCGGGACTAGCGGGCCCAATGAGCAGTTCTTC.

The chain has TRBV2 and TRBJ2-1; D not certain. V was cut by 3 bases and J by 4 bases, with 4 bases left in between. Germline assignment: CDR1 SNHLY and CDR2 FYNNEI. The CDR3 runs 12 residues. CDR3 sequence: CASSDPYNEQFF. The CDR3, as DNA: TGTGCCAGCAGTGACCCTTACAATGAGCAGTTCTTC.

The V call is TRBV5-1, the J call TRBJ1-4; D may be TRBD1 (5 bases). Trimming pared 3 bases from V and 4 bases from J, leaving 16 bases between. Germline CDR1 is SGHRS and CDR2 is YFSETQ. This CDR3 region has 16 residues. The CDR3 bases are TGCGCCAGCAGCTCCAACCCCGGGGGATTTAATGAAAAACTGTTTTTT. Translation gives CASSSNPGGFNEKLFF. Complete variable domain (other parts from reference TRBV5-1 and TRBJ1-4): KAGVTQTPRYLIKTRGQQVTLSCSPISGHRSVSWYQQTPGQGLQFLFEYFSETQRNKGNFPGRFSGRQFSNSRSEMNVSTLELGDSALYLCASSSNPGGFNEKLFFGSGTQLSVL.

The chain recombines TRBV10-3 with TRBJ2-3, with 10 bases lining up with TRBD2. The germline CDR1 and CDR2 sequences are ENHRY and SYGVKD. This CDR3 is 17 amino acids long. V shed 10 bases, J shed 0 bases, and the junction held 13 bases outside the gene matches. CDR3 sequence reads: CATLRSGRGLSTDTQYF. In nucleotides, the CDR3 is TGTGCCACCCTTCGGAGCGGGAGGGGTCTTAGCACAGATACGCAGTATTTT.

The CDR3 region is CATSGSQEKLFF. Here the CDR3 DNA reads TGTGCCACCAGCGGTTCACAGGAAAAACTGTTTTTT. This rearrangement joins TRBV15 to TRBJ1-4, with D unclear. Germline V gene lookup returns CDR1 LNHNV and CDR2 YYDKDF (reference sequence). This CDR3 comprises 12 residues. Trimming cost V 5 bases and J 8 bases, with 9 bases left between them.

V and J are TRBV24-1 and TRBJ1-1; 7 bases are a match to TRBD1. The CDR3 has 13 residues. From germline, CDR1 is KGHDR and CDR2 SFDVKD. Trimming removed 1 base from V and 7 bases from J; junction bases left unmatched: 2. The CDR3 bases are TGTGCCACCAGTGATTTAAACAGGGGTGAAGCTTTCTTT. Amino acid sequence: CATSDLNRGEAFF.

The chain couples TRBV5-4 to TRBJ2-1; the match to TRBD2 covers 12 bases. The germline V gene encodes CDR1 SGHNT and CDR2 YYREEE (reference sequence). The V segment lost 4 bases and the J segment 6 bases; nucleotides outside the gene matches: 8. The CDR3 covers 16 residues. This CDR3 reads CASSETSGRVGNEQFF. CDR3 sequence (DNA): TGTGCCAGCAGCGAGACTAGCGGGAGAGTGGGCAATGAGCAGTTCTTC. The full variable domain, rest sourced from reference TRBV5-4 and TRBJ2-1, is ETGVTQSPTHLIKTRGQQVTLRCSSQSGHNTVSWYQQALGQGPQFIFQYYREEENGRGNFPPRFSGLQFPNYSSELNVNALELDDSALYLCASSETSGRVGNEQFFGPGTRLTVL.

V is TRBV5-8 and J is TRBJ1-1, with D maybe TRBD1 (5 bases). This CDR3 is built from 14 residues. In germline, CDR1 is SGHTS, CDR2 YDEGEE. V was clipped by 1 base and J by 6 bases, with 13 bases between them. The CDR3 sequence is CASSLRGRLSEAFF. The CDR3 region has the DNA TGTGCCAGCAGCTTGAGGGGAAGGCTTTCTGAAGCTTTCTTT.

The gene calls are TRBV3-1 (or the pseudogene TRBV3-2) and TRBJ2-7; TRBD2 matches 11 bases. V was clipped by 1 base and J by 6 bases; unmatched bases: 2. CDR1 and CDR2 from the germline V gene are LGHDT and YNNKEL (reference sequence). The CDR3 covers 14 residues. The CDR3: CASSQVAGGGEQYF. The CDR3 DNA is TGTGCCAGCAGCCAAGTAGCGGGAGGGGGCGAGCAGTACTTC.

V and J are TRBV28 and TRBJ1-1; 8 positions agree with TRBD1. CDR1 and CDR2 (germline): MDHEN, SYDVKM. The CDR3 totals 15 residues. V lost 5 bases to trimming and J lost 4 bases; unmatched junction nucleotides: 9. The CDR3 sequence: CASSPPDRAGTEAFF. The CDR3 DNA reads TGTGCCAGCAGTCCACCGGACAGGGCTGGCACTGAAGCTTTCTTT.